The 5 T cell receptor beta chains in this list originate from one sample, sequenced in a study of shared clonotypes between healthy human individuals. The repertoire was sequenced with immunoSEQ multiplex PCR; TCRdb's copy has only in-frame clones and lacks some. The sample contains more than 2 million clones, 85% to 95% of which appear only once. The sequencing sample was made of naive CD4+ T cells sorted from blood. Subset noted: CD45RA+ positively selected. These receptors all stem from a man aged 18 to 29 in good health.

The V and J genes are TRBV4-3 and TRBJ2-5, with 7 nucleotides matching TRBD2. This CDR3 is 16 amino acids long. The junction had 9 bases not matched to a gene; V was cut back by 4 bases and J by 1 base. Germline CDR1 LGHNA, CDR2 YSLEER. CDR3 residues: CASSPSFGGSQETQYF. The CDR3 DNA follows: TGCGCCAGCAGCCCCAGCTTCGGGGGGTCCCAAGAGACCCAGTACTTC.

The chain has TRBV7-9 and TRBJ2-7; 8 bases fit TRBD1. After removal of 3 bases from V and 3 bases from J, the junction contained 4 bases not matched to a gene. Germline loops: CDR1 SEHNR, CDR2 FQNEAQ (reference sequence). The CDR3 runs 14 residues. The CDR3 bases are TGTGCCAGCAGCTTCGGACAGGGATACTACGAGCAGTACTTC. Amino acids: CASSFGQGYYEQYF.

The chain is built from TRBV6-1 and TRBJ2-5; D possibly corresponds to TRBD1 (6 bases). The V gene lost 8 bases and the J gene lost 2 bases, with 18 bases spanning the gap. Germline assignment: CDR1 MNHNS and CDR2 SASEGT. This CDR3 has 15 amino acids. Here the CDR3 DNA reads TGTGCCAGCGGGGGCTTGAACCAGCCACAAGAGACCCAGTACTTC. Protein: CASGGLNQPQETQYF.

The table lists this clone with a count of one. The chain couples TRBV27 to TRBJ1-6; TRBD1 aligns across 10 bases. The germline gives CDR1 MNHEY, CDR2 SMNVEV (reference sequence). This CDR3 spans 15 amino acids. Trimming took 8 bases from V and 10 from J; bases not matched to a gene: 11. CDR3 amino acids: CASRTGTGESSPLHF. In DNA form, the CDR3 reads TGTGCCAGCCGAACCGGGACAGGGGAATCCTCACCCCTCCACTTT.

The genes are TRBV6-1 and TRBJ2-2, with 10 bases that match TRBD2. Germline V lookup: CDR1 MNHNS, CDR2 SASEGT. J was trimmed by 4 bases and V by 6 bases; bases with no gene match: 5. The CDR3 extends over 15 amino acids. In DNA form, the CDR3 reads TGTGCCAGCAGATCTAGCGGGAGCGCCACCGGGGAGCTGTTTTTT. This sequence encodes CASRSSGSATGELFF.